A selection of T cell receptor beta chains follows, all from one sample in a study of CD8 T cells in Susac syndrome. TCRdb independently ran MiXCR on the immunoSEQ multiplex PCR reads; one entry per CDR3 protein. The sample holds about 280,000 distinct CDR3 sequences, 70% to 90% seen once. Sequencing was carried out using CD8+ T cells from PBMCs. These receptors originate from a human donor with multiple sclerosis. Both conserved end residues are part of each CDR3. D genes are given only for firm matches. Size is omitted from some rows. Given values are once, few, many or a class for expanded clones.

CDR3 protein: CASSELAGDTQYF; CDR3 DNA: TGTGCCAGCAGTGAACTAGCGGGAGATACGCAGTATTTT; V gene: TRBV2; clone size: -; D gene: TRBD2; J gene: TRBJ2-3
CDR3 protein: CASSLEGGSLYNEQFF; CDR3 DNA: TGCGCCAGCAGCTTGGAAGGCGGGAGCCTTTACAATGAGCAGTTCTTC; V gene: TRBV5-1; clone size: -; D gene: TRBD2; J gene: TRBJ2-1
CDR3 protein: CASSWGTRDEQFF; CDR3 DNA: TGTGCCAGCAGTTGGGGGACGCGGGATGAGCAGTTCTTC; V gene: TRBV27; clone size: -; D gene: -; J gene: TRBJ2-1
CDR3 protein: CASSAWKGANYEQYF; CDR3 DNA: TGTGCCAGCAGCGCTTGGAAGGGGGCCAACTACGAGCAGTACTTC; V gene: TRBV7-2; clone size: -; D gene: TRBD1; J gene: TRBJ2-7
CDR3 protein: CASTTGGGSETQYF; CDR3 DNA: TGTGCCAGCACCACGGGGGGTGGATCAGAGACCCAGTACTTC; V gene: TRBV27; clone size: -; D gene: TRBD2; J gene: TRBJ2-5
CDR3 protein: CASTGSIDGYTF; CDR3 DNA: TGTGCCAGCACGGGTAGTATCGATGGCTACACCTTC; V gene: TRBV2; clone size: -; D gene: -; J gene: TRBJ1-2
CDR3 protein: CASSEGPTPYEQYF; CDR3 DNA: TGTGCCAGCAGTGAGGGCCCTACCCCCTACGAGCAGTACTTC; V gene: TRBV6-5; clone size: -; D gene: -; J gene: TRBJ2-7
CDR3 protein: CASSAGRNYEQYF; CDR3 DNA: TGTGCCAGCAGCGCGGGACGGAACTACGAGCAGTACTTC; V gene: TRBV9; clone size: -; D gene: -; J gene: TRBJ2-7
CDR3 protein: CAWSDRSSSRSYNEQFF; CDR3 DNA: TGTGCCTGGAGTGACCGTAGTTCTAGTCGGTCCTACAATGAGCAGTTCTTC; V gene: TRBV30; clone size: -; D gene: -; J gene: TRBJ2-1
CDR3 protein: CASGGGNSYNEQFF; CDR3 DNA: TGTGCCAGTGGCGGGGGGAACTCCTACAATGAGCAGTTCTTC; V gene: TRBV19; clone size: -; D gene: TRBD2; J gene: TRBJ2-1
CDR3 protein: CASSYSGLASSYEQYF; CDR3 DNA: TGTGCCAGCAGTTACTCCGGACTAGCGTCCTCCTACGAGCAGTACTTC; V gene: TRBV6-5; clone size: -; D gene: TRBD2; J gene: TRBJ2-7
CDR3 protein: CASSLYSMLGYTF; CDR3 DNA: TGTGCCAGCAGCTTGTACTCGATGTTAGGCTACACCTTC; V gene: TRBV5-8; clone size: -; D gene: -; J gene: TRBJ1-2
CDR3 protein: CASSFYLDRELFF; CDR3 DNA: TGTGCCAGCAGCTTTTACCTCGACCGGGAGCTGTTTTTT; V gene: TRBV6-5; clone size: -; D gene: -; J gene: TRBJ2-2
CDR3 protein: CSALVGGPNYGYTF; CDR3 DNA: TGCAGCGCCCTAGTTGGGGGGCCCAACTATGGCTACACCTTC; V gene: TRBV29-1; clone size: -; D gene: -; J gene: TRBJ1-2
CDR3 protein: CASSLAGKGSEKLFF; CDR3 DNA: TGTGCCAGCAGCTTGGCCGGGAAGGGGAGTGAAAAACTGTTTTTT; V gene: TRBV5-6; clone size: -; D gene: -; J gene: TRBJ1-4
CDR3 protein: CASSHPGQGEQYF; CDR3 DNA: TGTGCCAGCAGCCACCCGGGACAGGGCGAGCAGTACTTC; V gene: TRBV12-3/TRBV12-4; clone size: -; D gene: TRBD1; J gene: TRBJ2-7
CDR3 protein: CASSFVGTGDKTQYF; CDR3 DNA: TGTGCCAGCAGTTTTGTCGGGACAGGGGATAAGACCCAGTACTTC; V gene: TRBV27; clone size: -; D gene: TRBD1; J gene: TRBJ2-5
CDR3 protein: CSVEDLMAELYYGYTF; CDR3 DNA: TGCAGCGTTGAAGATCTTATGGCTGAGCTTTACTATGGCTACACCTTC; V gene: TRBV29-1; clone size: few; D gene: -; J gene: TRBJ1-2
CDR3 protein: CASSQEGWDEAYEQYF; CDR3 DNA: TGTGCCAGCAGCCAGGAGGGGTGGGACGAGGCCTACGAGCAGTACTTC; V gene: TRBV4-2; clone size: -; D gene: -; J gene: TRBJ2-7
CDR3 protein: CSGWDRGLYEQYF; CDR3 DNA: TGCAGTGGATGGGACAGGGGGCTCTACGAGCAGTACTTC; V gene: TRBV20-1; clone size: -; D gene: TRBD1; J gene: TRBJ2-7
CDR3 protein: CASSQPRSVASNSPLHF; CDR3 DNA: TGTGCCAGCAGCCAGCCGAGATCGGTGGCGTCTAATTCACCCCTCCACTTT; V gene: TRBV4-2; clone size: -; D gene: -; J gene: TRBJ1-6
CDR3 protein: CMVDTQYF; CDR3 DNA: TGCATGGTTGATACGCAGTATTTT; V gene: TRBV29-1; clone size: -; D gene: -; J gene: TRBJ2-3
CDR3 protein: CSARDRDRGETQYF; CDR3 DNA: TGCAGTGCTAGAGATCGGGACAGGGGGGAGACCCAGTACTTC; V gene: TRBV20-1; clone size: -; D gene: TRBD1; J gene: TRBJ2-5
CDR3 protein: CASRAGTSYEQYF; CDR3 DNA: TGTGCCAGCAGGGCCGGGACATCCTACGAGCAGTACTTC; V gene: TRBV6-1; clone size: -; D gene: -; J gene: TRBJ2-7
CDR3 protein: CASSSRTNYGYTF; CDR3 DNA: TGTGCCAGCAGTTCCAGGACGAATTATGGCTACACCTTC; V gene: TRBV12-3/TRBV12-4; clone size: -; D gene: -; J gene: TRBJ1-2
CDR3 protein: CASSQDLDFGGSGGYTF; CDR3 DNA: TGCGCCAGCAGCCAAGATTTAGATTTTGGGGGGTCAGGAGGCTACACCTTC; V gene: TRBV4-1; clone size: -; D gene: -; J gene: TRBJ1-2
CDR3 protein: CASIRDRTHGYTF; CDR3 DNA: TGTGCCAGCATTCGGGACAGGACCCATGGCTACACCTTC; V gene: TRBV12-3/TRBV12-4; clone size: few; D gene: TRBD1; J gene: TRBJ1-2
CDR3 protein: CASSPRGAELDFLSTEQYF; CDR3 DNA: TGTGCCAGCAGTCCCCGGGGGGCAGAACTAGATTTTCTTTCCACCGAGCAGTACTTC; V gene: TRBV28; clone size: once; D gene: -; J gene: TRBJ2-7
CDR3 protein: CASRKAGLAYNEQFF; CDR3 DNA: TGTGCCAGCAGAAAAGCGGGATTAGCCTACAATGAGCAGTTCTTC; V gene: TRBV27; clone size: few; D gene: TRBD2; J gene: TRBJ2-1
CDR3 protein: CASSFVPRLSTGNTEAFF; CDR3 DNA: TGTGCCAGCAGCTTTGTACCTAGACTTTCGACAGGGAACACTGAAGCTTTCTTT; V gene: TRBV7-9; clone size: -; D gene: -; J gene: TRBJ1-1
CDR3 protein: CASSDLSGRARDTQYF; CDR3 DNA: TGTGCCAGCAGTGACTTAAGCGGGAGGGCGAGAGATACGCAGTATTTT; V gene: TRBV2; clone size: -; D gene: TRBD2; J gene: TRBJ2-3
CDR3 protein: CSVEIREAFF; CDR3 DNA: TGCAGCGTTGAGATCCGCGAAGCTTTCTTT; V gene: TRBV29-1; clone size: -; D gene: -; J gene: TRBJ1-1
CDR3 protein: CASSPTGLAESYTQYF; CDR3 DNA: TGTGCCAGCAGCCCGACGGGACTAGCGGAATCCTATACGCAGTATTTT; V gene: TRBV5-6; clone size: -; D gene: TRBD2; J gene: TRBJ2-3
CDR3 protein: CAWSGRINSNQPQHF; CDR3 DNA: TGTGCCTGGAGTGGGCGGATTAATAGCAATCAGCCCCAGCATTTT; V gene: TRBV30; clone size: -; D gene: -; J gene: TRBJ1-5
CDR3 protein: CASGLVPGEETQYF; CDR3 DNA: TGTGCTAGTGGTTTGGTCCCCGGAGAAGAGACCCAGTACTTC; V gene: TRBV12-5; clone size: -; D gene: -; J gene: TRBJ2-5
CDR3 protein: CASSPTRDRGRRTIYF; CDR3 DNA: TGTGCCAGTAGTCCGACCCGGGACAGGGGAAGACGCACCATATATTTT; V gene: TRBV19; clone size: -; D gene: TRBD1; J gene: TRBJ1-3
CDR3 protein: CATGLAGRSYEQYF; CDR3 DNA: TGTGCCACCGGACTAGCGGGAAGATCCTACGAGCAGTACTTC; V gene: TRBV27; clone size: -; D gene: TRBD2; J gene: TRBJ2-7
CDR3 protein: CASSLQGVNEKLFF; CDR3 DNA: TGTGCCAGCAGCCTACAGGGGGTTAATGAAAAACTGTTTTTT; V gene: TRBV9; clone size: -; D gene: TRBD1; J gene: TRBJ1-4
CDR3 protein: CASSNPGTSGAEQFF; CDR3 DNA: TGTGCCAGCAGCAACCCCGGGACTAGCGGCGCTGAGCAGTTCTTC; V gene: TRBV5-6; clone size: -; D gene: TRBD2; J gene: TRBJ2-1
CDR3 protein: CASRDRGTEAFF; CDR3 DNA: TGCGCCAGCAGGGATAGGGGGACTGAAGCTTTCTTT; V gene: TRBV5-1; clone size: -; D gene: -; J gene: TRBJ1-1
CDR3 protein: CASREGHEQYF; CDR3 DNA: TGTGCCAGCAGAGAGGGCCACGAGCAGTACTTC; V gene: TRBV2; clone size: -; D gene: -; J gene: TRBJ2-7
CDR3 protein: CATSRDGGRDSVYNEQFF; CDR3 DNA: TGTGCCACCAGCAGAGATGGGGGCCGGGACAGCGTTTACAATGAGCAGTTCTTC; V gene: TRBV15; clone size: once; D gene: TRBD1; J gene: TRBJ2-1
CDR3 protein: CASSSTGGKINEQFF; CDR3 DNA: TGTGCCAGCAGTTCAACAGGGGGTAAGATCAATGAGCAGTTCTTC; V gene: TRBV28; clone size: -; D gene: TRBD1; J gene: TRBJ2-1
CDR3 protein: CASSRAEHSTDTQYF; CDR3 DNA: TGTGCCAGCAGCCGGGCCGAACATAGCACAGATACGCAGTATTTT; V gene: TRBV28; clone size: -; D gene: -; J gene: TRBJ2-3
CDR3 protein: CASSLGPAGQETQYF; CDR3 DNA: TGTGCCAGCAGCTTAGGGCCCGCGGGGCAAGAGACCCAGTACTTC; V gene: TRBV7-9; clone size: -; D gene: -; J gene: TRBJ2-5
CDR3 protein: CSATRRRDRGRETQYF; CDR3 DNA: TGCAGTGCTACAAGACGCCGGGACAGGGGGCGAGAGACCCAGTACTTC; V gene: TRBV20-1; clone size: -; D gene: TRBD1; J gene: TRBJ2-5
CDR3 protein: CAWGLAEASTDTQYF; CDR3 DNA: TGTGCCTGGGGACTAGCGGAAGCTTCCACAGATACGCAGTATTTT; V gene: TRBV30; clone size: once; D gene: TRBD2; J gene: TRBJ2-3
CDR3 protein: CASTRGGLAGLNEQFF; CDR3 DNA: TGTGCCAGCACCCGGGGGGGACTAGCGGGCTTGAATGAGCAGTTCTTC; V gene: TRBV28; clone size: -; D gene: TRBD2; J gene: TRBJ2-1